The clone carrying this T cell receptor (beta chain) was observed many times. Its antigen is unidentified. Patients had received no treatment of any kind before thyroid surgery. The sample belongs to a study of metastatic and nonmetastatic thyroid tumors. Turning to the study itself: The study looked at repertoires side by side in blood and in tumor or nodule tissue from malignant and benign thyroid patients. Notes on the study in general: When malignant thyroid tumors were compared with benign nodules, TCR beta diversity was reportedly significantly higher in the malignant tumors. This held in both blood and tumor samples.

This CDR3 spans 13 amino acids. V lost 6 bases to trimming and J lost 6 bases; unmatched junction nucleotides: 4. The germline CDR1 and CDR2 sequences are SGHTA and FQGNSA. Authors' methods: CDR3 differences across clinicopathological groups were used to build a distant-metastasis classifier for papillary thyroid cancer. Via MiXCR, TCRdb re-called the PCR reads. TCRdb, not the original authors, processed these V and J calls. The sample records roughly 45,000 clones, roughly 3.2% being singletons. This clonotype was obtained from a female donor with papillary thyroid cancer or a benign thyroid nodule (not recorded which). Some clones in this sample may be carry-over from other donors' samples. The V call is TRBV7-2, the J call TRBJ2-2; 7 bases line up with TRBD2. Material for sequencing was blood. The CDR3 DNA is TGTGCCAGCAGTCGAGCGGGGCCCGGGGAGCTGTTTTTT. Its translation: CASSRAGPGELFF.